This T cell receptor (beta chain) was captured in a study of cytomegalovirus exposure and HLA in healthy donors. Study results and caveats: Listed as cytomegalovirus-associated were approximately 160 TCR beta chains. It was shown in a later analysis that HLA-associated TCR beta chains were more clonally expanded than other, equally common chains. Despite most TCR sequences being rare, some public TCRs occurred in many donors. The study dropped some indistinguishable V segments, TRBV6-2 and TRBV6-3 among them.

The PCR employed 60 Vbeta primers together with 13 Jbeta primers. Only in-frame clones appear in the TCRdb table, and some are missing; sequencing was by immunoSEQ multiplex PCR. The sample has hundreds of thousands of clones; around four fifths are singletons. The length of the CDR3 is 13 residues. Trimming pared 4 bases from V and 1 base from J, leaving 10 bases between. Germline lookup yields CDR1 GTSNPN and CDR2 SVGIG (reference sequence). To note about this clone: Its target is unknown.

The sequencing sample was made of PBMCs. This TCR was recovered from a boy aged 2-9 years in good health and CMV-seronegative. The chain links TRBV30 to TRBJ1-1; weak D call: TRBD1 (5 bases). The CDR3 nucleotides read TGTGCCTGGATGAGCAGGGCGAACACTGAAGCTTTCTTT. This sequence encodes CAWMSRANTEAFF.